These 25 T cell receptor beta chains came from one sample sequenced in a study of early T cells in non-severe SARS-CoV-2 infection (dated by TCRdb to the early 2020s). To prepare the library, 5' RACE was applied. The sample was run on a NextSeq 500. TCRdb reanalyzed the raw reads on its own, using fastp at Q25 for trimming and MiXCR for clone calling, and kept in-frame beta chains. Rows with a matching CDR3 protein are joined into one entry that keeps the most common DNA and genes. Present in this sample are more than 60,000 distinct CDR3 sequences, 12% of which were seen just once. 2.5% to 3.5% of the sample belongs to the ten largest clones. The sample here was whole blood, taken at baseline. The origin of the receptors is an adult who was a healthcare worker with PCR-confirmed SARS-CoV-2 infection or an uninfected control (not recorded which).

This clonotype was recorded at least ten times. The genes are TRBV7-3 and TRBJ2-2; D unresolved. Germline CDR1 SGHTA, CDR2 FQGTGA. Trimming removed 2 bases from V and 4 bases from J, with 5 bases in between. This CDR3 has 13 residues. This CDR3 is CASSLGITGELFF. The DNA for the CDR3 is TGTGCCAGCAGCTTAGGGATCACCGGGGAGCTGTTTTTT.

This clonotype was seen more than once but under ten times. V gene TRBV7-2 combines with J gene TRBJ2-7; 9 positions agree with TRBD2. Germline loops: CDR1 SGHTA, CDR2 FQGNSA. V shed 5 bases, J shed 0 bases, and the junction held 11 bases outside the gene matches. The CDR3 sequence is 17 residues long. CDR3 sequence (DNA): TGTGCCAGCAGCCTAGGGGGAACTAGCGGGCACTCCTACGAGCAGTACTTC. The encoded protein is CASSLGGTSGHSYEQYF.

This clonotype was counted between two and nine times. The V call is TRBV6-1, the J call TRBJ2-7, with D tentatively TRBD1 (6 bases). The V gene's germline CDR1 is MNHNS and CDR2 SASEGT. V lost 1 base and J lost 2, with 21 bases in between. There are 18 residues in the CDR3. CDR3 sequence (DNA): TGTGCCAGCAGTGAAGAACGACAGGCCTGGTCGCGGACCTACGAGCAGTACTTC. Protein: CASSEERQAWSRTYEQYF.

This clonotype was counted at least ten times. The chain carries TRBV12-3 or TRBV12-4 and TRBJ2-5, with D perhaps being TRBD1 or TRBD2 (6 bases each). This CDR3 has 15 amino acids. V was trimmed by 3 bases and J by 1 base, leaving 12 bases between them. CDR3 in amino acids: CASSFRPGAQETQYF. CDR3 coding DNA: TGTGCCAGCAGTTTTAGACCGGGGGCCCAAGAGACCCAGTACTTC.

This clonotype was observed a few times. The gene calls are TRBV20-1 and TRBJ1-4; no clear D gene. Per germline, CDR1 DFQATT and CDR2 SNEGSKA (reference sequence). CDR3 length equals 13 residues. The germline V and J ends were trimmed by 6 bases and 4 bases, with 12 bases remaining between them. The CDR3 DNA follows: TGCAGTGCCCGGACCCGCAGTAATGAAAAACTGTTTTTT. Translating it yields CSARTRSNEKLFF.

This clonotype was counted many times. The CDR3 region has the DNA TGTGCCAGCACCCGGGACAGGGGGCTGCATCAGCCCCAGCATTTT. Translating it yields CASTRDRGLHQPQHF. This sequence joins TRBV6-1 and TRBJ1-5, with 12 bases lining up with TRBD1. Germline V CDR1 and CDR2: MNHNS, SASEGT. The junction had 6 bases not matched to a gene; V was cut back by 7 bases and J by 5 bases. The CDR3 extends over 15 amino acids.

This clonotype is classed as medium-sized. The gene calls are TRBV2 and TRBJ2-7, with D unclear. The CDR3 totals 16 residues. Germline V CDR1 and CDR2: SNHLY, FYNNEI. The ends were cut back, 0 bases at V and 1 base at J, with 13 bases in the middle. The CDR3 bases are TGTGCCAGCAGTGAAGCGCTTAGCAGAAGATCCTACGAGCAGTACTTC. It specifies CASSEALSRRSYEQYF.

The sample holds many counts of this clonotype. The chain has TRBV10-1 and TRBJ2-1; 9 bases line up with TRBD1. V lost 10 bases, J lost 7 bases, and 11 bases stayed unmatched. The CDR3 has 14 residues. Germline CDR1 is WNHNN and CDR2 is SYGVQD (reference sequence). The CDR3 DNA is TGCGCCACCTCGACAGGGGGGACGTGGAATGAGCAGTTCTTC. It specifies CATSTGGTWNEQFF.

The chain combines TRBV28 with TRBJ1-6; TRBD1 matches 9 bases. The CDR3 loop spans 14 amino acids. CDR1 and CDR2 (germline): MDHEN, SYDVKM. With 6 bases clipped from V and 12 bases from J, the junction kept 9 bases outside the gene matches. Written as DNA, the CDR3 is TGTGCCAGCAGCAATGGGGGACAGGGACTACCCCTCCACTTT. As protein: CASSNGGQGLPLHF.

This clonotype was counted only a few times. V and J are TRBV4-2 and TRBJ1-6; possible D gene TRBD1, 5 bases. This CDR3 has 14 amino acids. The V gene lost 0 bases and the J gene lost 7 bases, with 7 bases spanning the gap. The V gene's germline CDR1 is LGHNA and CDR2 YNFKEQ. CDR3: CASSQDWGNSPLHF. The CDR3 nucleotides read TGTGCCAGCAGCCAAGATTGGGGGAATTCACCCCTCCACTTT.

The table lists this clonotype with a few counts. Written as DNA, the CDR3 is TGTGCCAGCAGCCAAGATGGACGGGCGCAGTATTTT. Translation gives CASSQDGRAQYF. This chain uses TRBV4-2 with TRBJ2-3; D not certain. The CDR3 length is 12 residues. In germline, CDR1 is LGHNA, CDR2 YNFKEQ. The ends were cut back, 0 bases at V and 10 bases at J, with 8 bases in the middle.

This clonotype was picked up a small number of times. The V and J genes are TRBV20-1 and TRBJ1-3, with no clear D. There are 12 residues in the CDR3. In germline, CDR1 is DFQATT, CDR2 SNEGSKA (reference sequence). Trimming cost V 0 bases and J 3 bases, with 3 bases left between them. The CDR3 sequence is CSARDNGNTIYF. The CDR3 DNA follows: TGCAGTGCTAGAGATAATGGAAACACCATATATTTT.

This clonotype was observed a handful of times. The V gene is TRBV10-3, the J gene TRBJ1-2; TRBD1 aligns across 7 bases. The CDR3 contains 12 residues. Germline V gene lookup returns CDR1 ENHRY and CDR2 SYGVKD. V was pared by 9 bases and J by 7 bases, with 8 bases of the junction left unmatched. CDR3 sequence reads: CAISTGPSGYTF. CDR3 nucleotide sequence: TGTGCCATTTCGACAGGGCCCTCTGGCTACACCTTC.

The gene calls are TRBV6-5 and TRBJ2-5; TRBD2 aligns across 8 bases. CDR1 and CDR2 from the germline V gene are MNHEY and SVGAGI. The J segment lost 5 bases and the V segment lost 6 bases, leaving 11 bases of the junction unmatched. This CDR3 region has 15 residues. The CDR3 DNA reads TGTGCCAGCAGATCGGGGGGGCCGGTGGCGGAGACCCAGTACTTC. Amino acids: CASRSGGPVAETQYF.

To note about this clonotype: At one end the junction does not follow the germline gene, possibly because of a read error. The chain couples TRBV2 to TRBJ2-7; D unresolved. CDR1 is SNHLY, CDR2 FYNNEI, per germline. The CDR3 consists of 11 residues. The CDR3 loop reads CARKIGPEEYF. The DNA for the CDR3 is TGTGCCAGGAAGATCGGACCCGAGGAGTACTTC.

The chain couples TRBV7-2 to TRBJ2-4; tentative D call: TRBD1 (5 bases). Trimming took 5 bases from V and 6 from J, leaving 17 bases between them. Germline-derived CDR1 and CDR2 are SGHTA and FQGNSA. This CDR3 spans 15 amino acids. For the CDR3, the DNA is TGTGCCAGCAGCCCCCTCTGGCAGGGCCTAAACATTCAGTACTTC. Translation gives CASSPLWQGLNIQYF.

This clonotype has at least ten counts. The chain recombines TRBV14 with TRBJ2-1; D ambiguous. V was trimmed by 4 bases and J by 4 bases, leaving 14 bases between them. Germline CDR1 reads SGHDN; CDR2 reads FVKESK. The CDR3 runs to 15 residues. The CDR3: CASSRTGLLYNEQFF. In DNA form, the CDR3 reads TGTGCCAGCAGCCGGACGGGTCTTTTGTACAATGAGCAGTTCTTC.

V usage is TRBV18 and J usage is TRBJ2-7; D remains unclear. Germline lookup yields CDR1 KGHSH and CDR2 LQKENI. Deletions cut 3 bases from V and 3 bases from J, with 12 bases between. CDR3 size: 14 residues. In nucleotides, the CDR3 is TGTGCCAGCTCACCCCGGACGGATATCTACGAGCAGTACTTC. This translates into CASSPRTDIYEQYF.

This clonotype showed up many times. The CDR3 reads CASSPGQGGSSYEQYF. The CDR3 bases are TGCGCCAGCAGCCCAGGACAGGGGGGCTCCTCCTACGAGCAGTACTTC. V gene TRBV4-3 combines with J gene TRBJ2-7; 10 bases are a match to TRBD1. The germline V gene encodes CDR1 LGHNA and CDR2 YSLEER. Trimming cost V 4 bases and J 0 bases; bases outside gene matches: 6. The CDR3 contains 16 residues.

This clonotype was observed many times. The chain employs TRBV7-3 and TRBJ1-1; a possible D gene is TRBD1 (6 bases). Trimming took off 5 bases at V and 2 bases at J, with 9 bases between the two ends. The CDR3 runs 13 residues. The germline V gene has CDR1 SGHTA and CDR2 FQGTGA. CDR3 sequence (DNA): TGTGCCAGCAGCACACAGGGAAACACTGAAGCTTTCTTT. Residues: CASSTQGNTEAFF.

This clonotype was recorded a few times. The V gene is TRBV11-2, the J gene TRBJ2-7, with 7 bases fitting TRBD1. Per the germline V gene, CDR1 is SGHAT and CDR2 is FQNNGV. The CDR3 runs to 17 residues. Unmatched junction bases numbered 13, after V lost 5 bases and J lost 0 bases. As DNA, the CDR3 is TGTGCCAGCAGCCTGTTTCCAACCGGGACAGCCTCCTACGAGCAGTACTTC. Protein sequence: CASSLFPTGTASYEQYF.

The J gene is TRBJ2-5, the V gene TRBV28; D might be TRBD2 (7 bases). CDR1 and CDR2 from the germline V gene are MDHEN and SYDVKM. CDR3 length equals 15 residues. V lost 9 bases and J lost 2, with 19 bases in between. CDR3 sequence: CASERGGAGQETQYF. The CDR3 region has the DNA TGTGCCAGTGAGAGGGGGGGAGCAGGGCAAGAGACCCAGTACTTC.

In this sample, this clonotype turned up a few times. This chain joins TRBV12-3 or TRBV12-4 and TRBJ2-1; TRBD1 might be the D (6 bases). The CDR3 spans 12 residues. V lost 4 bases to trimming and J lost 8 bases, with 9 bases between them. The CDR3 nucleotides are TGTGCCAGCAGTTCACAGGGCTATGAGCAGTTCTTC. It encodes CASSSQGYEQFF.

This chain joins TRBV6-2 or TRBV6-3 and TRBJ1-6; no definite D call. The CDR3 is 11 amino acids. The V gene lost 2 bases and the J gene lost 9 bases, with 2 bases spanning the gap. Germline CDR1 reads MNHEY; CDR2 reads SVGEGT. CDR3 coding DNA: TGTGCCAGCAGTTACGGTTCACCCCTCCACTTT. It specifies CASSYGSPLHF.

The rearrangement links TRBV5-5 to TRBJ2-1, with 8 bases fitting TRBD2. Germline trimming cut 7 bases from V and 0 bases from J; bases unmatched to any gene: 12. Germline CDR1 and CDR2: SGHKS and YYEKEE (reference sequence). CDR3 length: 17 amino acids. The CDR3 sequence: CASGRRGATHSYNEQFF. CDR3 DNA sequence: TGTGCCAGCGGTAGGCGGGGGGCCACCCACTCCTACAATGAGCAGTTCTTC.